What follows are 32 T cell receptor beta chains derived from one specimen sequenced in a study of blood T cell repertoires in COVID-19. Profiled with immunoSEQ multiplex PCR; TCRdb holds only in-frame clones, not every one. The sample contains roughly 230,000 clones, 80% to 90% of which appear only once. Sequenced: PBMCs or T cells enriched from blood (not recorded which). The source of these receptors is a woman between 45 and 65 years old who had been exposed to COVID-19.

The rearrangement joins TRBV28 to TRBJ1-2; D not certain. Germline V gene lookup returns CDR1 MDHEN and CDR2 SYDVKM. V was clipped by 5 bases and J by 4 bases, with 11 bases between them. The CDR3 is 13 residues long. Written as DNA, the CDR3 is TGTGCCAGCAGTCCAGTGGTCTCCTATGGCTACACCTTC. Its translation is CASSPVVSYGYTF.

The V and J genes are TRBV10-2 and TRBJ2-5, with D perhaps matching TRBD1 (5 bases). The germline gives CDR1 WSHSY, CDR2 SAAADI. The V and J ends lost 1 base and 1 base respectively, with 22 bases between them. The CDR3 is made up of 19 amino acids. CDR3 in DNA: TGCGCCAGCAGTGAGTTTATAAGGTGGGGCAGCACCCGCCAAGAGACCCAGTACTTC. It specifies CASSEFIRWGSTRQETQYF.

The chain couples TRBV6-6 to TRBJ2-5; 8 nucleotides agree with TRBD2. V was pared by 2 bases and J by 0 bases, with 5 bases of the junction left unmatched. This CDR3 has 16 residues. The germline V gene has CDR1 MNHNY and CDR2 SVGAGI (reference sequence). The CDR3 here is CASSYGGGGYQETQYF. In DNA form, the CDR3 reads TGTGCCAGCAGTTACGGCGGCGGGGGGTACCAAGAGACCCAGTACTTC.

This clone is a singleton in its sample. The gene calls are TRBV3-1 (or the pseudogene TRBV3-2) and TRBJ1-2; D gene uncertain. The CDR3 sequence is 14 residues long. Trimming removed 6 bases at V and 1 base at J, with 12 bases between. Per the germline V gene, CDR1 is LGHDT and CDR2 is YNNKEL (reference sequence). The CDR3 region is CASSGTENNYGYTF. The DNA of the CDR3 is TGTGCCAGCAGTGGAACAGAGAATAACTATGGCTACACCTTC.

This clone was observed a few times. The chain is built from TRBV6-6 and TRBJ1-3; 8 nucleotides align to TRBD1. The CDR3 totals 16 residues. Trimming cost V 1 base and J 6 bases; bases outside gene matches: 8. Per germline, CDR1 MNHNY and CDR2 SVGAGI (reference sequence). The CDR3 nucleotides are TGTGCCAGCAGTTACTTTAACAGGGGGTATAAAAACACCATATATTTT. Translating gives CASSYFNRGYKNTIYF.

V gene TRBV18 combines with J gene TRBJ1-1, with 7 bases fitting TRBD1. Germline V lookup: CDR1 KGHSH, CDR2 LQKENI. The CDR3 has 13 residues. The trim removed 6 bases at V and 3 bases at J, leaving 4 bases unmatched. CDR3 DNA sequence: TGTGCCAGCTCTCGAGACAGGGACACTGAAGCTTTCTTT. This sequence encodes CASSRDRDTEAFF.

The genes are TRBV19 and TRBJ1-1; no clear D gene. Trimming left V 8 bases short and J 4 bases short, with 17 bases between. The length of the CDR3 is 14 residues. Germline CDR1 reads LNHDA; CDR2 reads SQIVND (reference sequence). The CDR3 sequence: CASSGVGGPTEAFF. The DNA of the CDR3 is TGTGCCAGTTCGGGTGTTGGAGGGCCCACTGAAGCTTTCTTT. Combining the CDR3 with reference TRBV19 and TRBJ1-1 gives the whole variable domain DGGITQSPKYLFRKEGQNVTLSCEQNLNHDAMYWYRQDPGQGLRLIYYSQIVNDFQKGDIAEGYSVSREKKESFPLTVTSAQKNPTAFYLCASSGVGGPTEAFFGQGTRLTVV.

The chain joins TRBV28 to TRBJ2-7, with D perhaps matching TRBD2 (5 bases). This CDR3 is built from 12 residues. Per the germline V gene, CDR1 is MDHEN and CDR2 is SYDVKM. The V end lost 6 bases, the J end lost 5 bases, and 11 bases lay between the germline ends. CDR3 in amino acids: CASSLRVDEQYF. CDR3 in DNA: TGTGCCAGCAGCCTGAGGGTCGACGAGCAGTACTTC.

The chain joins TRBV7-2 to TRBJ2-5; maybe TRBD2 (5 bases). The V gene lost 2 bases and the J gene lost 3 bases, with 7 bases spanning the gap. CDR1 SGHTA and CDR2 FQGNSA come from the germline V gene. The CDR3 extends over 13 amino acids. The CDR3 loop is CASSLIGEETQYF. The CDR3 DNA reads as TGTGCCAGCAGCTTAATCGGGGAAGAGACCCAGTACTTC. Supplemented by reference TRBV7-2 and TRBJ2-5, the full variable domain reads GAGVSQSPSNKVTEKGKDVELRCDPISGHTALYWYRQSLGQGLEFLIYFQGNSAPDKSGLPSDRFSAERTGGSVSTLTIQRTQQEDSAVYLCASSLIGEETQYFGPGTRLLVL.

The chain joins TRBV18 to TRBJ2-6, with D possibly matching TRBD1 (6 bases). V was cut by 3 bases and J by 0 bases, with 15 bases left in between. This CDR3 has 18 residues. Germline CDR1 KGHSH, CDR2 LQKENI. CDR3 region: CASSPLGTPSSGANVLTF. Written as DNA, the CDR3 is TGTGCCAGCTCACCTCTCGGGACACCTAGCTCTGGGGCCAACGTCCTGACTTTC.

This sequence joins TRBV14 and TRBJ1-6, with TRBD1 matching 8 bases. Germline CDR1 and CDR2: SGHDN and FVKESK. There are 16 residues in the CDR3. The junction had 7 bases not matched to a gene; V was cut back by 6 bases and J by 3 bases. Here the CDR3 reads CASSLRQGNYNSPLHF. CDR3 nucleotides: TGTGCCAGCAGTCTCCGACAGGGGAACTATAATTCACCCCTCCACTTT.

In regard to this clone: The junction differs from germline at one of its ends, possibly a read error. This CDR3 reads CASLNRNAEAFF. CDR3 coding DNA: TGTGCCAGTCTCAACAGGAACGCTGAAGCTTTCTTT. The V call is TRBV6-6, the J call TRBJ1-1; a possible D gene is TRBD1 (5 bases). The V gene's germline CDR1 is MNHNY and CDR2 SVGAGI (reference sequence). This CDR3 has 12 residues.

The CDR3 DNA sequence: TGCGCCAGCAGCCCCCCGGGACAGCGGAACACTGAAGCTTTCTTT. It codes for CASSPPGQRNTEAFF. The chain couples TRBV4-1 to TRBJ1-1; 7 bases align to TRBD1. The germline CDR1 and CDR2 sequences are MGHRA and YSYEKL. CDR3 length equals 15 residues. V lost 4 bases and J lost 1; bases outside the gene matches: 6.

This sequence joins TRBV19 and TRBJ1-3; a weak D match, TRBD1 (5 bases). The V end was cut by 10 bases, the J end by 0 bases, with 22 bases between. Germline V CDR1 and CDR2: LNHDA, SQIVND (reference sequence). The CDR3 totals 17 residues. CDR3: CATRQRGGTVSGNTIYF. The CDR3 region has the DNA TGTGCCACTAGACAACGGGGGGGAACAGTCTCTGGAAACACCATATATTTT.

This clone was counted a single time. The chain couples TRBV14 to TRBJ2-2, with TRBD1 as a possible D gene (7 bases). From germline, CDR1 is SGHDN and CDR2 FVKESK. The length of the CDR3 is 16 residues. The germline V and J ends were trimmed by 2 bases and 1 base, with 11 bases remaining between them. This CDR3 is CASSQQGGLNTGELFF. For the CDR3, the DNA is TGTGCCAGCAGCCAACAGGGGGGATTGAACACCGGGGAGCTGTTTTTT.

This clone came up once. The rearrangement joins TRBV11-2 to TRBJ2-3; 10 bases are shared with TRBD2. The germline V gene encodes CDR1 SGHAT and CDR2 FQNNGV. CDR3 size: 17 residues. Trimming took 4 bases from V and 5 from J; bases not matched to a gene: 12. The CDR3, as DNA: TGTGCCAGCAGCTCCCGTTTGAGCGGGGGGGCTGGAGATACGCAGTATTTT. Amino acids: CASSSRLSGGAGDTQYF.

The CDR3 sequence is CASFGQGVDEQFF. CDR3 sequence (DNA): TGTGCCAGCTTCGGACAGGGTGTCGATGAGCAGTTCTTC. This rearrangement joins TRBV18 to TRBJ2-1; 8 bases map to TRBD1. CDR3 length: 13 residues. CDR1 is KGHSH, CDR2 LQKENI, per germline. The junction had 7 bases not matched to a gene; V was cut back by 7 bases and J by 8 bases.

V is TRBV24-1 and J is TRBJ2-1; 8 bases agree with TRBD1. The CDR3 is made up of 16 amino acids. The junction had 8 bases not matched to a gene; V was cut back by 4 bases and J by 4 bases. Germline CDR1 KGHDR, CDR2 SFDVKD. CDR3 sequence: CATSDRGQGGYNEQFF. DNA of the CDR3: TGTGCCACCAGTGACCGAGGACAGGGAGGTTACAATGAGCAGTTCTTC.

The CDR3 loop reads CASSEQGWTEAFF. The CDR3 nucleotides read TGTGCCAGCAGTGAACAGGGGTGGACTGAAGCTTTCTTT. The gene calls are TRBV25-1 and TRBJ1-1, with D tentatively TRBD1 (6 bases). Deletions cut 2 bases from V and 5 bases from J, with 9 bases between. CDR1 is MGHDK, CDR2 SYGVNS, per germline. This CDR3 spans 13 amino acids.

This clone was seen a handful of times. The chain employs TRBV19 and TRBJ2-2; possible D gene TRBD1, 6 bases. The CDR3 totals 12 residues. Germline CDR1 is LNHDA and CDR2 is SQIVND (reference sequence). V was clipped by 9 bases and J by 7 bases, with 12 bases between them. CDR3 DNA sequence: TGTGCCAGCAAACAGGGCCACGGGGAGCTGTTTTTT. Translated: CASKQGHGELFF.

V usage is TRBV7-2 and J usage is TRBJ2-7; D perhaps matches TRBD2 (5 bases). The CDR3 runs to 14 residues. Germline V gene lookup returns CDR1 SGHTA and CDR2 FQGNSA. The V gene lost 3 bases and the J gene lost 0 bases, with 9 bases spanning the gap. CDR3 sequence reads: CASSFSGSSYEQYF. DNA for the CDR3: TGTGCCAGCAGCTTCAGCGGAAGCTCCTACGAGCAGTACTTC.

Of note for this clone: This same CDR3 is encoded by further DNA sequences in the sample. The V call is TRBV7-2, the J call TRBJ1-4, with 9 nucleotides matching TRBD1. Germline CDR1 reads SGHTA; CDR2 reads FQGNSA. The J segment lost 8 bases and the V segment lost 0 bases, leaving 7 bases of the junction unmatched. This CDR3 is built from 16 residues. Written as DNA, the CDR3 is TGTGCCAGCAGCTTAGCGCGGACAGGGGCGGGCGAAAAACTGTTTTTT. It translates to CASSLARTGAGEKLFF.

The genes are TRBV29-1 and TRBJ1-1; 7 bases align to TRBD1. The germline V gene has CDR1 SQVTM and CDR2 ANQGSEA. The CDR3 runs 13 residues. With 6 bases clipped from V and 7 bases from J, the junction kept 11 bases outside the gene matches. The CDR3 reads CSVDSGTVGEAFF. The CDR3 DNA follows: TGCAGCGTCGACTCAGGGACAGTTGGTGAAGCTTTCTTT. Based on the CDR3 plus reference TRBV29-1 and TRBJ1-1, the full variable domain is SAVISQKPSRDICQRGTSLTIQCQVDSQVTMMFWYRQQPGQSLTLIATANQGSEATYESGFVIDKFPISRPNLTFSTLTVSNMSPEDSSIYLCSVDSGTVGEAFFGQGTRLTVV.

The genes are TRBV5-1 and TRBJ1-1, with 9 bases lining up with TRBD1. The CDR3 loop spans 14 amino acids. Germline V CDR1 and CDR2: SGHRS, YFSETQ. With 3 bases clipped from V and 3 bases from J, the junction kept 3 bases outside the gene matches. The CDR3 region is CASSWGDRDTEAFF. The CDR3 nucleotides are TGCGCCAGCAGCTGGGGGGACAGGGACACTGAAGCTTTCTTT.

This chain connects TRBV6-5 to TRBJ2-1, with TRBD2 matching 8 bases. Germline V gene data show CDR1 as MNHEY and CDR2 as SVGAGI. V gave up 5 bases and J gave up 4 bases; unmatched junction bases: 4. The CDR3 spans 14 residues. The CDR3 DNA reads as TGTGCCAGCAGTCCCGGGGGGGAATACAATGAGCAGTTCTTC. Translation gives CASSPGGEYNEQFF.

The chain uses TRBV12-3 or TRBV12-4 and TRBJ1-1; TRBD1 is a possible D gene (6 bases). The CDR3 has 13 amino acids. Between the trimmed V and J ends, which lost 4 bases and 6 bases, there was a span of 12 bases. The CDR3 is CASSSQGIPEAFF. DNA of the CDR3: TGTGCCAGCAGTTCTCAGGGGATCCCTGAAGCTTTCTTT.

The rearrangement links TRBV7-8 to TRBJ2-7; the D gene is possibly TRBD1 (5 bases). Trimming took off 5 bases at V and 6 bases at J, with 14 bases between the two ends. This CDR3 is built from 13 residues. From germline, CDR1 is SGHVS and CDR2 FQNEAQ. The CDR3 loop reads CASSPPGRAEQYF. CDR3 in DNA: TGTGCCAGCAGCCCCCCTGGCAGGGCCGAGCAGTACTTC.

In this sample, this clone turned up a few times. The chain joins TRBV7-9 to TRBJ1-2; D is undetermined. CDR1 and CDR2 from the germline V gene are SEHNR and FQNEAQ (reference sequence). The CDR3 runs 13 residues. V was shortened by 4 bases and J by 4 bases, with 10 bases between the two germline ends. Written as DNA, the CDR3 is TGTGCCAGCAGCTCCCTGTCCGGCTATGGCTACACCTTC. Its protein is CASSSLSGYGYTF.

The DNA for the CDR3 is TGTGCCAGCAGCCCACAAGGTGCAGGGGGAAGGACTGAAGCTTTCTTT. Translating gives CASSPQGAGGRTEAFF. J is TRBJ1-1 and V is TRBV5-4; TRBD1 agrees at 7 bases. CDR1 is SGHNT, CDR2 YYREEE, per germline (reference sequence). This CDR3 region has 16 residues. Trimming cost V 4 bases and J 5 bases; bases outside gene matches: 14.

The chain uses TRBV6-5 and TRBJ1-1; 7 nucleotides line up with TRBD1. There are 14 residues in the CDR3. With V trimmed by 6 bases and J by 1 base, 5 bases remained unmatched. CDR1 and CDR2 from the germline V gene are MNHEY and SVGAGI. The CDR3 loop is CASSLTGRNTEAFF. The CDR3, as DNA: TGTGCCAGCAGCCTGACAGGGAGGAACACTGAAGCTTTCTTT.

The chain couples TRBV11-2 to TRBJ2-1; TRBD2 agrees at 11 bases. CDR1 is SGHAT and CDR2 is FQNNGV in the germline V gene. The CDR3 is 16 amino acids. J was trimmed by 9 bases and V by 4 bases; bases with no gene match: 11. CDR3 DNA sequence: TGTGCCAGCAGCTCCTTAGCGGGGGGGATTATTGGTGAGCAGTTCTTC. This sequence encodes CASSSLAGGIIGEQFF. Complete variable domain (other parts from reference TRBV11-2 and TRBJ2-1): EAGVAQSPRYKIIEKRQSVAFWCNPISGHATLYWYQQILGQGPKLLIQFQNNGVVDDSQLPKDRFSAERLKGVDSTLKIQPAKLEDSAVYLCASSSLAGGIIGEQFFGPGTRLTVL.

In DNA form, the CDR3 reads TGCAGTGCTAGTGGATTAAGGGGGCGAGAGGAAAAACTGTTTTTT. Encoded protein: CSASGLRGREEKLFF. V gene TRBV20-1 combines with J gene TRBJ1-4; TRBD1 matches 7 bases. The CDR3 consists of 15 residues. The germline CDR1 and CDR2 sequences are DFQATT and SNEGSKA (reference sequence). J gave up 8 bases and V 3 bases, and 12 bases lay outside the gene matches.